This record covers a single TCR beta chain. Its antigen is undetermined. Other DNA sequences in the sample encode the same CDR3. Clones were sequenced by immunoSEQ multiplex PCR, and TCRdb holds only the in-frame ones, with some missing. Here the sample spans about 170,000 clones, around 90% being singletons. The sample is drawn from a study of T cell responses to AZD1222 COVID-19 vaccine. Study-wide results and limits: At study baseline, merely a handful of AZD1222 recipients were seropositive. Sampling captured repertoires only after the peak T cell response.

Deletions cut 1 base from V and 2 bases from J, with 7 bases between. Germline CDR1 is SGHRS and CDR2 is YFSETQ. The CDR3 runs to 13 residues. The rearrangement joins TRBV5-1 to TRBJ2-7; D remains ambiguous. Material: peripheral blood, obtained on day 0 of AZD1222 vaccination. This receptor was identified in an adult in good health. CDR3 nucleotides: TGCGCCAGCAGCTTGACCGGAGCCTACGAGCAGTACTTC. Its translation is CASSLTGAYEQYF.